This T cell receptor beta chain was observed in a study of vaccination effects on CD4 cells after COVID-19. Study-level findings and limits: Early post-infection timepoints were missing from the study, which also had few convalescent patients.

Concerning this clone: Its antigen remains unknown.

Sequencing was performed with immunoSEQ multiplex PCR; in TCRdb, only in-frame clones are kept and a portion is missing. Of some 34,000 clones listed, more than 75% are singletons. The ViraFEST assay expanded antigen-specific CD4+ T cells with viral peptide pools before sequencing. With 10 days of culture completed, CD4+ T cells were isolated. Subjects were given two BNT162b2 or mRNA-1273 vaccine doses. According to the study, vaccine recipients showed no prior SARS-CoV-2 infection and negative nucleocapsid antibodies. V lost 3 bases to trimming and J lost 5 bases; unmatched junction nucleotides: 6. Germline assignment: CDR1 LNHDA and CDR2 SQIVND (reference sequence). This CDR3 is built from 15 residues.

This chain connects TRBV19 to TRBJ2-1; 8 positions match TRBD1. This receptor was obtained from a human donor who received a COVID-19 vaccine. Some clones in this sample may be carry-over from other donors' samples. The material sequenced was CD4+ T cells from PBMCs cultured with HCoV-NL63 spike peptides, taken after COVID-19 vaccination. This CDR3 is CASSIWGQVNNEQFF. The CDR3 nucleotides are TGTGCCAGTAGTATTTGGGGACAGGTTAACAATGAGCAGTTCTTC.